Listed below are T cell receptor beta chains from one sample, sequenced in a study of T cell responses to AZD1222 COVID-19 vaccine. Repertoires were generated with immunoSEQ multiplex PCR, while TCRdb's copy carries only in-frame clones and drops some. The sample has 100,000 to 150,000 clones, 87% seen once. Source: peripheral blood, taken on day 0 of AZD1222 vaccination. The source is an adult in good health. Both conserved end residues are part of each CDR3. The D gene is left open where the match is weak. Expanded clones get a size class; other rows say once, few or many, or leave the size out.

d_gene | j_gene | abundance | len | v_gene | CDR3aa | CDR3nt
- | TRBJ1-2 | - | 15 | TRBV3-1/TRBV3-2 | CASSQVWDGVYGYTF | TGTGCCAGCAGCCAAGTTTGGGACGGTGTCTATGGCTACACCTTC
TRBD1 | TRBJ1-5 | few | 15 | TRBV5-5 | CASSTRTGQNQPQHF | TGTGCCAGCAGCACCCGGACAGGGCAAAATCAGCCCCAGCATTTT
TRBD1 | TRBJ1-5 | - | 15 | TRBV6-5 | CASRRTGILGQPQHF | TGTGCCAGCAGGCGGACAGGGATCCTTGGTCAGCCCCAGCATTTT
- | TRBJ2-2 | - | 14 | TRBV4-3 | CASGRTALTGELFF | TGCGCCAGCGGAAGGACAGCCCTCACCGGGGAGCTGTTTTTT
- | TRBJ2-6 | - | 18 | TRBV9 | CASSVRGTFWSGANVLTF | TGTGCCAGCAGCGTACGCGGGACATTTTGGTCTGGGGCCAACGTCCTGACTTTC
TRBD2 | TRBJ2-4 | - | 13 | TRBV19 | CASSIELAGAQYF | TGTGCCAGTAGTATAGAGCTAGCGGGGGCTCAGTACTTC
TRBD2 | TRBJ2-1 | once | 16 | TRBV9 | CASSVDPGRARNEQFF | TGTGCCAGCAGCGTAGACCCCGGGAGGGCCCGGAATGAGCAGTTCTTC
- | TRBJ2-7 | - | 15 | TRBV18 | CASSSGAADSYEQYF | TGTGCCAGCTCGTCCGGGGCGGCCGACTCCTACGAGCAGTACTTC
- | TRBJ2-5 | - | 11 | TRBV10-3 | CAISEHETQYF | TGTGCCATCAGTGAGCATGAGACCCAGTACTTC
- | TRBJ2-7 | - | 12 | TRBV6-5 | CASSPGYGEQYF | TGTGCCAGCTCGCCTGGTTATGGCGAGCAGTACTTC
- | TRBJ2-7 | - | 13 | TRBV5-1 | CASSFGTAYEQYF | TGCGCCAGCAGCTTTGGGACGGCCTACGAGCAGTACTTC
- | TRBJ2-2 | - | 14 | TRBV5-1 | CASSTDGNTGELFF | TGCGCCAGCAGCACGGACGGGAACACCGGGGAGCTGTTTTTT
TRBD1 | TRBJ1-2 | once | 16 | TRBV25-1 | CASSDPGTGGVYGYTF | TGTGCCAGCAGTGATCCCGGGACAGGGGGCGTCTATGGCTACACCTTC
TRBD1 | TRBJ2-1 | - | 13 | TRBV19 | CATAGTGVGEQFF | TGTGCCACCGCCGGGACAGGGGTGGGTGAGCAGTTCTTC
- | TRBJ1-2 | - | 11 | TRBV12-3/TRBV12-4 | CASSLSYGYTF | TGTGCCAGCAGTCTGTCTTATGGCTACACCTTC
- | TRBJ2-2 | once | 13 | TRBV9 | CASSVTNTGELFF | TGTGCCAGCAGCGTGACGAACACCGGGGAGCTGTTTTTT
- | TRBJ1-1 | - | 14 | TRBV20-1 | CSASKGGADGEAFF | TGCAGTGCTAGTAAAGGAGGGGCTGACGGTGAAGCTTTCTTT
- | TRBJ1-2 | - | 13 | TRBV2 | CASSAEDNYGYTF | TGTGCCAGCAGTGCCGAGGACAACTATGGCTACACCTTC
- | TRBJ2-7 | - | 14 | TRBV6-2/TRBV6-3 | CASSYWSPTGEQYF | TGTGCCAGCAGTTACTGGTCCCCGACAGGCGAGCAGTACTTC
- | TRBJ2-1 | - | 13 | TRBV5-1 | CASSLGHYNEQFF | TGCGCCAGCAGCTTGGGCCATTACAATGAGCAGTTCTTC
- | TRBJ1-1 | - | 14 | TRBV28 | CASMSTGPNTEAFF | TGTGCCAGCATGTCTACAGGACCGAACACTGAAGCTTTCTTT
- | TRBJ2-1 | - | 14 | TRBV9 | CASSVYGAAGEQFF | TGTGCCAGCAGCGTGTATGGGGCCGCCGGGGAGCAGTTCTTC
- | TRBJ2-3 | - | 16 | TRBV18 | CASSLLEGGPTDTQYF | TGTGCCAGCTCACTATTAGAGGGGGGCCCGACAGATACGCAGTATTTT
TRBD1 | TRBJ1-1 | - | 16 | TRBV7-6 | CASSHRTGGAVTEAFF | TGTGCCAGCAGCCATAGGACAGGGGGCGCGGTCACTGAAGCTTTCTTT
TRBD1 | TRBJ2-1 | - | 14 | TRBV30 | CAWDGTASRNEQFF | TGTGCCTGGGACGGGACAGCGTCTCGCAATGAGCAGTTCTTC
- | TRBJ1-5 | - | 13 | TRBV5-5 | CASSLDTRLPQHF | TGTGCCAGCAGCTTGGATACCCGCCTGCCCCAGCATTTT
- | TRBJ1-1 | few | 11 | TRBV20-1 | CSAGDFPKAFF | TGCAGTGCGGGGGACTTCCCGAAGGCTTTCTTT
- | TRBJ1-3 | - | 13 | TRBV6-5 | CASFDSSGNTIYF | TGTGCCAGTTTTGACAGCTCTGGAAACACCATATATTTT
- | TRBJ2-2 | - | 15 | TRBV6-2/TRBV6-3 | CASSFPKGVAGELFF | TGTGCCAGCAGTTTCCCCAAGGGGGTGGCCGGGGAGCTGTTTTTT
- | TRBJ2-3 | - | 13 | TRBV5-1 | CASSRGLTDTQYF | TGCGCCAGCTCCCGGGGCCTGACAGATACGCAGTATTTT
- | TRBJ1-1 | - | 13 | TRBV5-4 | CASSWGANTEAFF | TGTGCCAGCAGCTGGGGGGCAAACACTGAAGCTTTCTTT
- | TRBJ2-7 | few | 13 | TRBV7-2 | CASKRTGWGEQYF | TGTGCCAGCAAGAGAACAGGGTGGGGCGAGCAGTACTTC
TRBD2 | TRBJ2-7 | - | 16 | TRBV6-5 | CASSYGPGGLSYEQYF | TGTGCCAGCAGTTACGGCCCGGGGGGGCTCTCCTACGAGCAGTACTTC
- | TRBJ1-5 | - | 13 | TRBV16 | CASSLTRDQPQHF | TGTGCCAGCAGCCTCACCAGAGATCAGCCCCAGCATTTT
- | TRBJ1-5 | - | 20 | TRBV18 | CASSPPPMRTQVVSNQPQHF | TGTGCCAGCTCACCACCCCCCATGAGGACACAGGTGGTTAGCAATCAGCCCCAGCATTTT
- | TRBJ2-3 | - | 14 | TRBV19 | CASRAPGGADTQYF | TGTGCCAGTAGGGCTCCCGGTGGGGCAGATACGCAGTATTTT
TRBD1 | TRBJ1-1 | - | 14 | TRBV9 | CASTRTGENTEAFF | TGTGCCAGCACGAGGACAGGGGAGAACACTGAAGCTTTCTTT
- | TRBJ2-7 | - | 13 | TRBV7-2 | CASSFAGGYEQYF | TGTGCCAGCAGCTTCGCCGGGGGTTACGAGCAGTACTTC
- | TRBJ1-4 | - | 15 | TRBV20-1 | CSASEPGHSNEKLFF | TGCAGTGCTAGTGAACCGGGACATTCTAATGAAAAACTGTTTTTT
- | TRBJ1-1 | - | 13 | TRBV19 | CASSHTPNTEAFF | TGTGCCAGTAGTCACACCCCTAACACTGAAGCTTTCTTT
TRBD1 | TRBJ1-4 | - | 15 | TRBV27 | CASRNGTGGEEKLFF | TGTGCCAGCAGGAATGGCACAGGGGGTGAGGAAAAACTGTTTTTT
- | TRBJ1-4 | - | 13 | TRBV9 | CASSVGLNEKLFF | TGTGCCAGCAGCGTGGGCTTGAATGAAAAACTGTTTTTT
TRBD2 | TRBJ2-3 | - | 18 | TRBV5-4 | CASSLGASGRALTDTQYF | TGTGCCAGCAGCTTGGGGGCAAGCGGGAGGGCCCTCACAGATACGCAGTATTTT
TRBD2 | TRBJ2-3 | - | 19 | TRBV3-1/TRBV3-2 | CASSTPRTSGGAVTDTQYF | TGTGCCAGCAGTACGCCTCGGACTAGCGGGGGGGCCGTGACAGATACGCAGTATTTT
- | TRBJ2-6 | - | 17 | TRBV5-8 | CASSLFQPISGANVLTF | TGTGCCAGCAGCTTATTCCAGCCCATTTCTGGGGCCAACGTCCTGACTTTC
- | TRBJ2-7 | - | 11 | TRBV21-1 | CASSKSYEQYF | TGTGCCAGCAGCAAGTCTTACGAGCAGTACTTC
- | TRBJ2-1 | - | 17 | TRBV19 | CASSILPAGSSYNEQFF | TGTGCCAGTAGTATTCTCCCAGCGGGTAGCTCCTACAATGAGCAGTTCTTC
- | TRBJ1-6 | - | 17 | TRBV6-6 | CASSPEGGNSYNSPLHF | TGTGCCAGCAGTCCCGAGGGGGGGAACTCCTATAATTCACCCCTCCACTTT
TRBD2 | TRBJ2-7 | once | 15 | TRBV4-3 | CASSQDLAGTYEQYF | TGCGCCAGCAGCCAAGATCTAGCGGGTACCTACGAGCAGTACTTC
- | TRBJ2-2 | - | 16 | TRBV9 | CASSVGQRQNTGELFF | TGTGCCAGCAGCGTAGGCCAGCGACAGAACACCGGGGAGCTGTTTTTT
- | TRBJ1-2 | - | 14 | TRBV19 | CASSWRDGERGYTF | TGTGCCAGTAGTTGGCGGGACGGGGAGAGAGGCTACACCTTC
TRBD1 | TRBJ1-1 | - | 13 | TRBV7-2 | CASSINRGSIAFF | TGTGCCAGCAGCATAAACAGGGGGTCGATAGCTTTCTTT
- | TRBJ2-1 | - | 15 | TRBV7-2 | CASSLDIGLYNEQFF | TGTGCCAGCAGCTTAGATATCGGACTTTACAATGAGCAGTTCTTC
- | TRBJ2-3 | - | 13 | TRBV18 | CASSPRGTDTQYF | TGTGCCAGCTCACCAAGGGGGACAGATACGCAGTATTTT
- | TRBJ2-4 | - | 11 | TRBV6-2/TRBV6-3 | CASSYSNIQYF | TGTGCCAGCAGTTACTCAAACATTCAGTACTTC
- | TRBJ2-7 | - | 12 | TRBV7-9 | CASSLVPDEQYF | TGTGCCAGCAGCTTAGTACCCGACGAGCAGTACTTC
TRBD1 | TRBJ2-7 | - | 15 | TRBV19 | CASSPYQGAIHEQYF | TGTGCCAGTAGTCCTTACCAGGGGGCGATCCACGAGCAGTACTTC
TRBD2 | TRBJ2-7 | - | 15 | TRBV3-1/TRBV3-2 | CASSQDGGRAYEQYF | TGTGCCAGCAGCCAAGATGGTGGGAGGGCCTACGAGCAGTACTTC
TRBD1 | TRBJ2-6 | - | 18 | TRBV6-6 | CASSPRQGQLSGANVLTF | TGTGCCAGCAGTCCCCGACAGGGTCAACTCTCCGGGGCCAACGTCCTGACTTTC